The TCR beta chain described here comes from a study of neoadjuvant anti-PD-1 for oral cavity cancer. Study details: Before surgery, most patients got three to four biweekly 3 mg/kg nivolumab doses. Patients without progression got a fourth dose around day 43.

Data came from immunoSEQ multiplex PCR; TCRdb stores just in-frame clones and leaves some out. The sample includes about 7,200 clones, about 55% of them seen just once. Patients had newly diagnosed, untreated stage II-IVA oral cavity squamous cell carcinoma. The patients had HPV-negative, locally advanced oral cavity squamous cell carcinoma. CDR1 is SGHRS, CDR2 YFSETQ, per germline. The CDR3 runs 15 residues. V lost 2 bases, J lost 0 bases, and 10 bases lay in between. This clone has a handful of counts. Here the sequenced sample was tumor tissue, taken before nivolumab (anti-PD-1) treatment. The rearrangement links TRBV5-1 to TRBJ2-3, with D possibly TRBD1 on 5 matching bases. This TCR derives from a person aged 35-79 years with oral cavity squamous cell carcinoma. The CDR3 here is CASSFVGHSTDTQYF. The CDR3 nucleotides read TGCGCCAGCAGCTTCGTGGGGCATAGCACAGATACGCAGTATTTT. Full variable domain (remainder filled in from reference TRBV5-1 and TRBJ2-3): KAGVTQTPRYLIKTRGQQVTLSCSPISGHRSVSWYQQTPGQGLQFLFEYFSETQRNKGNFPGRFSGRQFSNSRSEMNVSTLELGDSALYLCASSFVGHSTDTQYFGPGTRLTVL.